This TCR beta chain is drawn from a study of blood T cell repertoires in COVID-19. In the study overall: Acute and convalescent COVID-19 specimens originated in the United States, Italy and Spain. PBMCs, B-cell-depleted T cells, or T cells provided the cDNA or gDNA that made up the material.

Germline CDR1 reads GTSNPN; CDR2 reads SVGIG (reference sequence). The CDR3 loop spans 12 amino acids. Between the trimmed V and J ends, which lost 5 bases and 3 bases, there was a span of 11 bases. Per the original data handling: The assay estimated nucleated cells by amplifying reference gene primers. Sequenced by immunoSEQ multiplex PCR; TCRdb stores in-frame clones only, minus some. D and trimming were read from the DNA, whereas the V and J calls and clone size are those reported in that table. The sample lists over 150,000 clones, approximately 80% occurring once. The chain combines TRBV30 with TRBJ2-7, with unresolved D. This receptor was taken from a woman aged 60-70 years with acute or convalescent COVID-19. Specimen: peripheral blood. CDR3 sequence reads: CAWGGQVYEQYF. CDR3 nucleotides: TGTGCCTGGGGTGGGCAGGTCTACGAGCAGTACTTC.